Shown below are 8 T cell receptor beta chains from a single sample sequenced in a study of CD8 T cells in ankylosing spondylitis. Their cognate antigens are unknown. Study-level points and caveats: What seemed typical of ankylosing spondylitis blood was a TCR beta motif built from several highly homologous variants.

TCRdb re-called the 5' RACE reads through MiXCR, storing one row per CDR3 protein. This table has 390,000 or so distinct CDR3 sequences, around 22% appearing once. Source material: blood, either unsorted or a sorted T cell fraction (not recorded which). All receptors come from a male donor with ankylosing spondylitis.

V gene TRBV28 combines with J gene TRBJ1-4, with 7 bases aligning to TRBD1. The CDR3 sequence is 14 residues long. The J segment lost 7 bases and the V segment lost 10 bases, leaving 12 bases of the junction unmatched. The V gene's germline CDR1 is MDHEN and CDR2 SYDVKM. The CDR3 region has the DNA TGTGCCATATCTAGAACAGGGGCGGGTGAAAAACTGTTTTTT. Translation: CAISRTGAGEKLFF.

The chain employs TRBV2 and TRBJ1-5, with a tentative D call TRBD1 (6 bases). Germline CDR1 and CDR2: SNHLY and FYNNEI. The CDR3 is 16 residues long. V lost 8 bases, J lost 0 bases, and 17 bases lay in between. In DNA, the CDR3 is TGTGCCAGCTCTGCCTCGGGACACAATAGCAATCAGCCCCAGCATTTT. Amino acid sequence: CASSASGHNSNQPQHF. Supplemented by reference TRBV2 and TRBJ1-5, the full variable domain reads EPEVTQTPSHQVTQMGQEVILRCVPISNHLYFYWYRQILGQKVEFLVSFYNNEISEKSEIFDDQFSVERPDGSNFTLKIRSTKLEDSAMYFCASSASGHNSNQPQHFGDGTRLSIL.

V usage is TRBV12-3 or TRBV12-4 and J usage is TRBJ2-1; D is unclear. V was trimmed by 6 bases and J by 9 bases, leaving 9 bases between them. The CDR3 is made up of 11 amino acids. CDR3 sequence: CASSPRVEQFF. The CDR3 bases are TGTGCCAGCAGCCCCCGGGTTGAGCAGTTCTTC.

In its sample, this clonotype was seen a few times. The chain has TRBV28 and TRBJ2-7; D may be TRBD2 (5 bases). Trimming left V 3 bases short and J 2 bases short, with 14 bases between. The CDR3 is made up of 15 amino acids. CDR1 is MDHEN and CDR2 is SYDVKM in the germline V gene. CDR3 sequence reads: CASSFETDSAYEQYF. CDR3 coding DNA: TGTGCCAGCAGTTTTGAAACGGACTCAGCCTACGAGCAGTACTTC.

CDR3 sequence: CASSIGQGEGQETQYF. As DNA, the CDR3 is TGTGCCAGCAGCATAGGTCAGGGTGAGGGACAAGAGACCCAGTACTTC. This chain joins TRBV12-3 or TRBV12-4 and TRBJ2-5; either TRBD1 or TRBD2 may supply D (5 bases each). Trimming took 6 bases from V and 2 from J, leaving 19 bases between them. The CDR3 is 16 residues long.

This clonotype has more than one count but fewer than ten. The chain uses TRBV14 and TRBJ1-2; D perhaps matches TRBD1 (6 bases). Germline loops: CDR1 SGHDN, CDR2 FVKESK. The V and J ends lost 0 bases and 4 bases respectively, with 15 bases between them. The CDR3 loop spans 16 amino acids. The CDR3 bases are TGTGCCAGCAGCCAAGATCTTGGGGGGCTCGGCTATGGCTACACCTTC. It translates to CASSQDLGGLGYGYTF.

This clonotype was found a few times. CDR3 sequence: CASSQDGTGNQETQYF. In DNA form, the CDR3 reads TGCGCCAGCAGCCAAGATGGTACCGGGAACCAAGAGACCCAGTACTTC. The V call is TRBV4-3, the J call TRBJ2-5; D possibly corresponds to TRBD2 (5 bases). CDR1 is LGHNA, CDR2 YSLEER, per germline. Trimming shortened V by 0 bases and J by 0 bases, and 11 bases separated the two germline ends. The CDR3 runs 16 residues.

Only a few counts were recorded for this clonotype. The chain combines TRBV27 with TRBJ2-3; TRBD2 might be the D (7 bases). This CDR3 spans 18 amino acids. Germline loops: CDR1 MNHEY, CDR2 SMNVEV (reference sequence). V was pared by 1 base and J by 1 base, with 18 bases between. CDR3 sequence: CASSLLIFPGGRTDTQYF. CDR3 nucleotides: TGTGCCAGCAGTTTATTGATCTTCCCCGGGGGGCGCACAGATACGCAGTATTTT.